The 7 T cell receptor beta chains below come from one sample, sequenced in a study of cytomegalovirus exposure and HLA in healthy donors. Both 60 Vbeta primers and 13 Jbeta primers went into the PCR. Clones were read by immunoSEQ multiplex PCR, and TCRdb kept only the in-frame ones, dropping some. The data hold around 150,000 clones, with 60% to 80% observed a single time. The sample consisted of PBMCs. The receptor source for this set is a male donor in good health and CMV-seronegative.

This clone was counted only a few times. CDR3 in DNA: TGCGCCAGCAGCTTGGGATGGACTAATCCCAACACCGGGGAGCTGTTTTTT. This encodes CASSLGWTNPNTGELFF. V and J are TRBV5-1 and TRBJ2-2; possible D gene TRBD2, 6 bases. V was pared by 0 bases and J by 2 bases, with 14 bases between. From germline, CDR1 is SGHRS and CDR2 YFSETQ. There are 17 residues in the CDR3.

This chain links TRBV5-4 with TRBJ2-5, with D perhaps matching TRBD2 (5 bases). The length of the CDR3 is 14 residues. With 4 bases removed from V and 5 bases from J, the gap between germline ends came to 15 bases. Germline V gene lookup returns CDR1 SGHNT and CDR2 YYREEE (reference sequence). The CDR3 DNA reads as TGTGCCAGCAGCCCGAGGGCGATGCAGGAGACCCAGTACTTC. Translating gives CASSPRAMQETQYF.

V is TRBV11-3 and J is TRBJ2-1, with 8 positions matching TRBD1. Germline loops: CDR1 SGHNT, CDR2 YENEEA. This CDR3 has 15 amino acids. Trimming took 1 base from V and 2 from J; bases not matched to a gene: 1. Written as DNA, the CDR3 is TGTGCCAGCAGCTTAGGGGACAGGACCTACAATGAGCAGTTCTTC. This sequence encodes CASSLGDRTYNEQFF.

The rearrangement links TRBV5-5 to TRBJ2-3; 10 positions match TRBD2. This CDR3 has 16 residues. Per germline, CDR1 SGHKS and CDR2 YYEKEE (reference sequence). J gave up 2 bases and V 0 bases, and 3 bases lay outside the gene matches. CDR3 protein: CASSLGTSGITDTQYF. CDR3 DNA: TGTGCCAGCAGCTTGGGGACTAGCGGAATCACAGATACGCAGTATTTT.

This chain connects TRBV11-3 to TRBJ2-3; D gene uncertain. Trimming cost V 1 base and J 4 bases, with 9 bases left between them. Germline CDR1 SGHNT, CDR2 YENEEA. The CDR3 has 14 amino acids. CDR3 DNA sequence: TGTGCCAGCAGCTTAGCCCTAGTAGCAGATACGCAGTATTTT. Its translation is CASSLALVADTQYF.

V and J are TRBV6-5 and TRBJ2-7; possible D gene TRBD1, 6 bases. The ends were cut back, 3 bases at V and 0 bases at J, with 9 bases in the middle. The CDR3 covers 14 residues. The germline CDR1 and CDR2 sequences are MNHEY and SVGAGI. CDR3 sequence (DNA): TGTGCCAGCAGTTATGGGGGCCACTCCTACGAGCAGTACTTC. Translated: CASSYGGHSYEQYF.

The gene calls are TRBV15 and TRBJ2-3; 9 bases map to TRBD1. CDR1 and CDR2 (germline): LNHNV, YYDKDF (reference sequence). CDR3 length: 15 residues. Trimming took 0 bases from V and 6 from J; bases not matched to a gene: 4. The CDR3 region is CATSRDRDRVDTQYF. DNA for the CDR3: TGTGCCACCAGCAGAGATAGGGACAGGGTTGATACGCAGTATTTT.